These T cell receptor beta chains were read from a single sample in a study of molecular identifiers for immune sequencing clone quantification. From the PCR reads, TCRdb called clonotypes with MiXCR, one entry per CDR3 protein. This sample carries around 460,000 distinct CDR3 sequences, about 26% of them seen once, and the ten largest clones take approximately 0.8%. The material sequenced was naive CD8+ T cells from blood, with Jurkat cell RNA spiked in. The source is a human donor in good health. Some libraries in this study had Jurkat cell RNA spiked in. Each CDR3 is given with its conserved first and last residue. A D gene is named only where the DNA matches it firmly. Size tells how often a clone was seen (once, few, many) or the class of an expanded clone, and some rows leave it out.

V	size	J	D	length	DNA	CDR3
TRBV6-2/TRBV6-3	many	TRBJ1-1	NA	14	TGTGCCAGCACTCTGGGGCAGATGAACACTGAAGCTTTCTTT	CASTLGQMNTEAFF
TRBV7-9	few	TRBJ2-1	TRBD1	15	TGTGCCAGCAGCTTCGGACAGGGGGAATTAGGTGAGCAGTTCTTC	CASSFGQGELGEQFF
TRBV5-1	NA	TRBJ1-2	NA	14	TGCGCCAGCAGCTTGGAGGGAAACTCCTATGGCTACACCTTC	CASSLEGNSYGYTF
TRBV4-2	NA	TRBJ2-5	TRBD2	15	TGTGCCAGCAGCCAAGTCGCGACTAGCACCGAGACCCAGTACTTC	CASSQVATSTETQYF
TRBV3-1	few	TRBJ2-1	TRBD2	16	TGTGCCAGCAGCCAAAGACTAGCGGGAGGGAGGTATGAGCAGTTCTTC	CASSQRLAGGRYEQFF
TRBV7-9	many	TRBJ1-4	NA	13	TGTGCCAGCAGCTTAGTAACCCAGCAAATGCTGTTTTTT	CASSLVTQQMLFF
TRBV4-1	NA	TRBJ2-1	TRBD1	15	TGCGCCAGCAGCCAAAGTCAGGGGGCATTCGATGAGCAGTTCTTC	CASSQSQGAFDEQFF
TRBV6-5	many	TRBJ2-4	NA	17	TGTGCCAGCAGACCGACGACAGGTTTACTAGCCAAAAACATTCAGTACTTC	CASRPTTGLLAKNIQYF
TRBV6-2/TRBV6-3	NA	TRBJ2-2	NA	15	TGTGCCAGCAGTTACCGGACATTACACACCGGGGAGCTGTTTTTT	CASSYRTLHTGELFF
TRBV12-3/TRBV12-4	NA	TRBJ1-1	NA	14	TGTGCCAGCAGTTTAGGAATAGGGACTCCAGGAGCTTTCTTT	CASSLGIGTPGAFF
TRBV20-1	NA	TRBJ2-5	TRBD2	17	TGCAGTGCTAGAGCCCACCCTGGTCGACTAGCGGAAGAGACCCAGTACTTC	CSARAHPGRLAEETQYF
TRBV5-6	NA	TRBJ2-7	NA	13	TGTGCCAGCAGCTTGAATAGCCCCTACGAGCAGTACTTC	CASSLNSPYEQYF
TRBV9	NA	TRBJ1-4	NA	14	TGTGCCAGCAGCGTAAAGGGGACTAATGAAAAACTGTTTTTT	CASSVKGTNEKLFF
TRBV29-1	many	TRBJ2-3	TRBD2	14	TGCAGCGCTCAGATAGCGGGAGAATTAGATACGCAGTATTTT	CSAQIAGELDTQYF
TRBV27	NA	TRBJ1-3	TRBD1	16	TGTGCCACCAGTTCAAACGACAGGGGGACTGGAAACACCATATATTTT	CATSSNDRGTGNTIYF
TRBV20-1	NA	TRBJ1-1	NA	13	TGCAGTGCTAGAGACGCGGGACACCAGGAAGCTTTCTTT	CSARDAGHQEAFF
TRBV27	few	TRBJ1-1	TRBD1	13	TGTGCCAGCAGCACAGGGGTTTGGACTGAAGCTTTCTTT	CASSTGVWTEAFF
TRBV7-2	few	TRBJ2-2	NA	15	TGTGCCAGCAGCTTAGTACAGGGATACACCGGGGAGCTGTTTTTT	CASSLVQGYTGELFF
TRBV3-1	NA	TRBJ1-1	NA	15	TGTGCCAGCAGCCAAGATGACGGGGCGGACACTGAAGCTTTCTTT	CASSQDDGADTEAFF
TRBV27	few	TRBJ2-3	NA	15	TGTGCCAGCAGTGAACCGGGCCCCTTGAGGGATACGCAGTATTTT	CASSEPGPLRDTQYF